Given below is one T cell receptor beta chain in context. Its specificity is not known. J was trimmed by 3 bases and V by 6 bases; bases with no gene match: 8. Germline-derived CDR1 and CDR2 are KGHSH and LQKENI. This CDR3 is 15 amino acids long. Generated by immunoSEQ multiplex PCR, the TCRdb table keeps only in-frame clones and is missing some. This sample has some 150,000 clones; around nine tenths occur once, and the top ten carry 2.5% to 3.5%. This entry belongs to a study of T cell responses to AZD1222 COVID-19 vaccine. Study-wide findings and caveats: Just a handful of people given AZD1222 tested seropositive at baseline. The peak T cell response came first, and repertoires were sampled only after it. Elevations in Spike-specific TCR breadth and depth followed administration of two AZD1222 doses.

The sequences come from peripheral blood, collected 28 days after the second AZD1222 dose. The chain is built from TRBV18 and TRBJ1-1, with 9 positions matching TRBD1. The origin of this receptor is an adult who received the AZD1222 COVID-19 vaccine. In nucleotides, the CDR3 is TGTGCCAGCTCCCCCGGGACAGGGCGGGACACTGAAGCTTTCTTT. Amino acid sequence: CASSPGTGRDTEAFF.